The rows below give T cell receptor beta chains drawn from one sample of a study of T-cell memory formation after mild COVID-19. From the 5' RACE reads, TCRdb called clonotypes with MiXCR, one entry per CDR3 protein. Of around 200,000 distinct CDR3 sequences in the sample, roughly 20% were seen once. The specimen was PBMCs or a T cell subset sorted from them (not recorded which). All receptors derive from a man between 18 and 35 years old who had mild COVID-19 (a few samples of this study predate the infection). Cell type and time point are not known. Both conserved end residues are part of each CDR3.

V gene	J gene	CDR3 length	CDR3 protein
TRBV7-7	TRBJ2-3	15	CASSLAGASTDTQYF
TRBV2	TRBJ2-6	14	CASSSSVGANVLTF
TRBV5-1	TRBJ2-3	14	CASSLAAEADTQYF
TRBV12-3/TRBV12-4	TRBJ2-3	14	CASSKLAGTDTQYF
TRBV7-8	TRBJ2-7	19	CASSPAGTSGGPSSYEQYF
TRBV5-1	TRBJ1-1	14	CATASMSRNTEAFF
TRBV18	TRBJ2-7	15	CASSLDRASVREQYF
TRBV7-2	TRBJ1-1	13	CASSSGANTEAFF
TRBV5-1	TRBJ2-3	14	CASSLGQTTDTQYF
TRBV20-1	TRBJ1-3	12	CSAPKRGNTIYF
TRBV7-2	TRBJ2-5	12	CASSYIVPTQYF
TRBV7-3	TRBJ2-5	15	CASSLGPGVGETQYF
TRBV6-2/TRBV6-3	TRBJ2-5	14	CASSSGLNQETQYF
TRBV7-9	TRBJ2-5	14	CASSPYGGLETQYF
TRBV10-3	TRBJ2-5	16	CAISESQPEGEETQYF
TRBV20-1	TRBJ2-3	13	CSARERITDTQYF
TRBV27	TRBJ2-5	13	CASSVEGGETQYF
TRBV4-2	TRBJ1-6	18	CASSQGGRGGLYNSPLHF
TRBV5-1	TRBJ2-7	15	CASGVWRGPSYEQYF
TRBV5-4	TRBJ2-6	13	CASSLSEAAYLTF
TRBV5-1	TRBJ2-1	14	CASSWADVGNEQFF
TRBV28	TRBJ2-2	15	CASSLLDRSTGELFF
TRBV6-5	TRBJ1-1	14	CASSRTRLVAEAFF
TRBV5-1	TRBJ2-3	15	CASSQGVGSGDTQYF
TRBV4-2	TRBJ2-1	13	CASRLDTYNEQFF
TRBV7-8	TRBJ2-2	16	CASSQGTSSNTGELFF
TRBV7-2	TRBJ2-4	17	CASSPEGTSGTKNIQYF